This T cell receptor (beta chain) was sequenced during a study of beta chain features in type 1 diabetes. Expressed TCRB transcripts got sequenced, as all isolated RNA was reverse transcribed. Sequencing was performed with immunoSEQ multiplex PCR; in TCRdb, only in-frame clones are kept and a portion is missing. The sample has roughly 500,000 clones, 25% to 35% seen once. With 3 bases removed from V and 0 bases from J, the gap between germline ends came to 21 bases. Germline V gives CDR1 SQVTM, CDR2 ANQGSEA. This CDR3 spans 18 amino acids. Sequenced: naive CD4+ T cells from blood. This sequence was found in a young man in good health. V usage is TRBV29-1 and J usage is TRBJ2-1; the D gene is possibly TRBD2 (8 bases). CDR3 sequence (DNA): TGCAGCGTTGACGGGCCCCACAGGGGACTAGTCTCCTACAATGAGCAGTTCTTC. Translated: CSVDGPHRGLVSYNEQFF.